This paragraph reports one TCR beta chain. The antigen is undetermined. Adult donors, all healthy and HIV-negative, had no recent acute infections or vaccinations. This CDR3 is built from 16 residues. Germline values: CDR1 SGHNT, CDR2 YYREEE (reference sequence). Germline trimming cut 0 bases from V and 6 bases from J; bases unmatched to any gene: 6. Sequenced by immunoSEQ multiplex PCR; TCRdb stores in-frame clones only, minus some. This table holds over a million clones, approximately 97% found once. This sample was taken from a study of shared clonotypes between healthy human individuals. On the study more broadly: There were three CD4 naive, three CD4 memory, two CD8 naive and one CD8 memory plates per donor.

Notes on the study in general: Sequencing depth was predicted to influence how clonotypes are shared among donors.

The TCR comes from a man aged 30 to 39 in good health. The chain is built from TRBV5-4 and TRBJ2-3, with 11 bases identical to TRBD2. Sequencing was carried out using naive CD4+ T cells sorted from blood. Described subset: CD45RA+ positively selected. Here the CDR3 reads CASSLVLAGGFDTQYF. CDR3 DNA: TGTGCCAGCAGCTTGGTCTTAGCGGGAGGGTTCGATACGCAGTATTTT. The variable domain in full, with the rest retrieved from reference TRBV5-4 and TRBJ2-3, is ETGVTQSPTHLIKTRGQQVTLRCSSQSGHNTVSWYQQALGQGPQFIFQYYREEENGRGNFPPRFSGLQFPNYSSELNVNALELDDSALYLCASSLVLAGGFDTQYFGPGTRLTVL.